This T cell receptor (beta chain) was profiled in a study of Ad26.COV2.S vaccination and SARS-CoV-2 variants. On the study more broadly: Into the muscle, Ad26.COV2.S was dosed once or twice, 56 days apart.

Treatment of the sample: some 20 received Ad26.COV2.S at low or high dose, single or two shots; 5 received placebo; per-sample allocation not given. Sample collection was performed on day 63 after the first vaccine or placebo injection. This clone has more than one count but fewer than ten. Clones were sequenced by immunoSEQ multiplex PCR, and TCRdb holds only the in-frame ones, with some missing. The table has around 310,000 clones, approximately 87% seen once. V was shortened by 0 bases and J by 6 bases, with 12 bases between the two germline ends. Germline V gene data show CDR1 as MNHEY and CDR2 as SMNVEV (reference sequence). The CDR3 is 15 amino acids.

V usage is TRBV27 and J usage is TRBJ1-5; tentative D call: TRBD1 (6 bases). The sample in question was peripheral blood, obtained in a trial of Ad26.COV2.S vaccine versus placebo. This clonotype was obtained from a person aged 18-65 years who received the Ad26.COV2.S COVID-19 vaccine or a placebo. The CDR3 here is CASSLSWQGPQPQHF. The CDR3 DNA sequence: TGTGCCAGCAGTTTATCGTGGCAGGGGCCTCAGCCCCAGCATTTT.